This TCR beta chain came from a study of blood T cells in healthy people across ages. Then a second PCR, running about 6 to 12 cycles, was carried out with a sample-barcoded 5' primer and a J-beta primer mix. Carrying 12 random nucleotides, a template-switch adaptor labeled each individual cDNA molecule. MiXCR, applied by TCRdb to the 5' RACE reads, yields one record per CDR3 protein. The table shows 730,000 or so distinct CDR3 sequences, with approximately 43% occurring only once. Study-wide results and limits: Long-lived donors had more naive CD4+ cells and higher diversity than aged donors. With age, beta diversity per million T cells declined roughly linearly, significantly by around 43.

Points on this clonotype: Its antigen is still unknown.

Drawing of peripheral blood yielded roughly 9.3 milliliters from each donor. V was clipped by 5 bases and J by 0 bases, with 4 bases between them. The germline V gene encodes CDR1 DFQATT and CDR2 SNEGSKA (reference sequence). CDR3 size: 11 residues. This clonotype was obtained from an older woman in good health. The material sequenced was blood. The rearrangement joins TRBV20-1 to TRBJ2-5; no firm D call. CDR3 DNA sequence: TGCAGTGCTTGGTACCAAGAGACCCAGTACTTC. Translating it yields CSAWYQETQYF.